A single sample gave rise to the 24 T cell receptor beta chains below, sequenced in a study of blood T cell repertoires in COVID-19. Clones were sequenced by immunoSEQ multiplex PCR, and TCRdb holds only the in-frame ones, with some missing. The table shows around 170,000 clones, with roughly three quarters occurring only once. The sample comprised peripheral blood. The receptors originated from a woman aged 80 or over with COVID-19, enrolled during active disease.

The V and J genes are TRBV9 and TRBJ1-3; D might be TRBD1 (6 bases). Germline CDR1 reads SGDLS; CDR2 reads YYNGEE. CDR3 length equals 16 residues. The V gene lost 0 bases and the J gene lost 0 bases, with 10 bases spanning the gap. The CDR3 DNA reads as TGTGCCAGCAGCGTAGCAGGGGAAGCCTCTGGAAACACCATATATTTT. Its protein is CASSVAGEASGNTIYF.

This chain's CDR3 is CASSSGNYGYTF. The CDR3 DNA sequence: TGTGCCAGCAGCTCCGGGAACTATGGCTACACCTTC. The chain carries TRBV5-4 and TRBJ1-2; D ambiguous. The CDR3 is made up of 12 amino acids. Germline CDR1 SGHNT, CDR2 YYREEE (reference sequence). The ends were cut back, 3 bases at V and 2 bases at J, with 5 bases in the middle. Looking up the rest from reference TRBV5-4 and TRBJ1-2 gives the full variable domain: ETGVTQSPTHLIKTRGQQVTLRCSSQSGHNTVSWYQQALGQGPQFIFQYYREEENGRGNFPPRFSGLQFPNYSSELNVNALELDDSALYLCASSSGNYGYTFGSGTRLTVV.

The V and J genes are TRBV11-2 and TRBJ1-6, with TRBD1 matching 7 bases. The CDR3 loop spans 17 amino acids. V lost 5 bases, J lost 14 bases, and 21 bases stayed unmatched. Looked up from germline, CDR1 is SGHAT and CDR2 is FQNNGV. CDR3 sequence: CASSAARQGTNPRALHF. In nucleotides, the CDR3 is TGTGCCAGCAGCGCCGCCCGACAGGGAACCAACCCTCGGGCCCTCCACTTT.

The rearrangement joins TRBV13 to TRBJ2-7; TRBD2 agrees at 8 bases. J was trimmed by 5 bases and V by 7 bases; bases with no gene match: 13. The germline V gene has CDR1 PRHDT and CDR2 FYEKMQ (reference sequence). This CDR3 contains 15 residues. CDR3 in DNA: TGTGCCAGCACCCTTGGGGCCGGGAGGGCCCACGAGCAGTACTTC. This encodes CASTLGAGRAHEQYF.

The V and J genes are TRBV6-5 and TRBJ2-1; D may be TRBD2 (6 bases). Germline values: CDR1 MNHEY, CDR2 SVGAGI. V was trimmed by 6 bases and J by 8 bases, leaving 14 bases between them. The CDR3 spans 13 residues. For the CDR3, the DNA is TGTGCCAGCAGCCGGGACTGGCGGGATGAGCAGTTCTTC. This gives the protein CASSRDWRDEQFF.

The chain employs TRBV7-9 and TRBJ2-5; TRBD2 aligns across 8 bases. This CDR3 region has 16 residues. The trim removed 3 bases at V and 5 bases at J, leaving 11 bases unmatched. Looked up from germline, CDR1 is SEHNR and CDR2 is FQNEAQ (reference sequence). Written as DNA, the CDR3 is TGTGCCAGCAGCTTCTTAACAGCGGGAGTAAAGGAGACCCAGTACTTC. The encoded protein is CASSFLTAGVKETQYF.

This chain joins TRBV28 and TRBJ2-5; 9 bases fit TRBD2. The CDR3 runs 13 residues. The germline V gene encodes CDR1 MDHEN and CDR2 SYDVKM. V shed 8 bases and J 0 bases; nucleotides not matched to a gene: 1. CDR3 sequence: CASGTSHQETQYF. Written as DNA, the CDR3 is TGTGCCAGCGGGACTAGCCACCAAGAGACCCAGTACTTC.

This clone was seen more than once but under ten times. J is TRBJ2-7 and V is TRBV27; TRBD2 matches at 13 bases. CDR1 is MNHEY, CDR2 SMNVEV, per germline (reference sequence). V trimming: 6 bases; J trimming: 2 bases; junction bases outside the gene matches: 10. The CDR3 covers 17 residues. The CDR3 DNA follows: TGTGCCAGCAGCCACCCAGGGACTAGCGGGGTTCCCTACGAGCAGTACTTC. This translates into CASSHPGTSGVPYEQYF.

As DNA, the CDR3 is TGTGCCAGCAGCTTATGGGCAGATAATGAAAAACTGTTTTTT. Its protein is CASSLWADNEKLFF. The chain uses TRBV7-9 and TRBJ1-4; D is uncertain. V was cut by 2 bases and J by 4 bases, with 8 bases left in between. This CDR3 contains 14 residues. Germline CDR1 SEHNR, CDR2 FQNEAQ (reference sequence).

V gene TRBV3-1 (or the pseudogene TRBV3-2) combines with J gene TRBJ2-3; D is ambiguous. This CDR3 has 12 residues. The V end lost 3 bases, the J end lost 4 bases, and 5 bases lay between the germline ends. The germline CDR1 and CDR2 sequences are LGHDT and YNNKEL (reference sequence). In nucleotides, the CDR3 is TGTGCCAGCAGCCATATCTCAGATACGCAGTATTTT. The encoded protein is CASSHISDTQYF.

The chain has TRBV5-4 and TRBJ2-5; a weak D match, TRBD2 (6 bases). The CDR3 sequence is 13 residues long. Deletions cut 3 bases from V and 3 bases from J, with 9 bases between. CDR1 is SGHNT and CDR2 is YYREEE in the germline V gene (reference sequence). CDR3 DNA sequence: TGTGCCAGCAGCTGGAGGGGTGAAGAGACCCAGTACTTC. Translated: CASSWRGEETQYF. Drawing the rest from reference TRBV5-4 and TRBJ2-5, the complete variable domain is ETGVTQSPTHLIKTRGQQVTLRCSSQSGHNTVSWYQQALGQGPQFIFQYYREEENGRGNFPPRFSGLQFPNYSSELNVNALELDDSALYLCASSWRGEETQYFGPGTRLLVL.

CDR3 nucleotide sequence: TGTGCCAGCAGTCCCTCCGGCAAAAACATTCAGTACTTC. Protein sequence: CASSPSGKNIQYF. The V and J genes are TRBV2 and TRBJ2-4; D gene unclear. The CDR3 runs 13 residues. V lost 5 bases, J lost 3 bases, and 8 bases lay in between. Per the germline V gene, CDR1 is SNHLY and CDR2 is FYNNEI.

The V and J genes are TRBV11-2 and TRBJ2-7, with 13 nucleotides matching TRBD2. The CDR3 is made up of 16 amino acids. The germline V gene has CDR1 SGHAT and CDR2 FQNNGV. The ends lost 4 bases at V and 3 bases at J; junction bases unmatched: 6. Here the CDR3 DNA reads TGTGCCAGCAGCTCTCAAGGACTAGCGGGGGACTACGAGCAGTACTTC. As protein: CASSSQGLAGDYEQYF.

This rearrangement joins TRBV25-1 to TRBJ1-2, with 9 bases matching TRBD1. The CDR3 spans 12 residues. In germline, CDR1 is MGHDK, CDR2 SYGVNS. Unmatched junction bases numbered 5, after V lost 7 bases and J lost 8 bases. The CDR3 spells CASTRTGDGYTF. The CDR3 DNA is TGTGCCAGCACCAGGACAGGGGACGGCTACACCTTC.

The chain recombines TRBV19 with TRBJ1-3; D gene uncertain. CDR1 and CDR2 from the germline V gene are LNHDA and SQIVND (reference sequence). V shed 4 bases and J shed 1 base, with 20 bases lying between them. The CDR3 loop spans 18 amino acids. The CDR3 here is CASSTYPGAGRSGNTIYF. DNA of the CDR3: TGTGCCAGTAGTACGTATCCCGGAGCGGGGAGATCTGGAAACACCATATATTTT.

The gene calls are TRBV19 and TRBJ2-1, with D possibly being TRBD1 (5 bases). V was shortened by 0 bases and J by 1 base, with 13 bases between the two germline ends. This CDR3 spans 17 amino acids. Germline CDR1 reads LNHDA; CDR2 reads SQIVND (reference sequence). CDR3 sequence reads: CASSIDVGLRSYNEQFF. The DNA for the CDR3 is TGTGCCAGTAGTATAGATGTGGGGCTCAGATCCTACAATGAGCAGTTCTTC.

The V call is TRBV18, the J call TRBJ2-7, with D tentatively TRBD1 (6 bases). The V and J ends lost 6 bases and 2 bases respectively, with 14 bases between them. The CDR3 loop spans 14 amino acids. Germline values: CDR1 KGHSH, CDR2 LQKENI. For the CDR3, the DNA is TGTGCCAGCTCGCTGCAGGGGCTGACCTACGAGCAGTACTTC. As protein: CASSLQGLTYEQYF.

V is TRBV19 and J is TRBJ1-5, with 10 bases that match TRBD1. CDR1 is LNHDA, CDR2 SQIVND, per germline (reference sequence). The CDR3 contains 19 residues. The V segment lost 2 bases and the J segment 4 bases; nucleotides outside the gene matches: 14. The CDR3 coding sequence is TGTGCCAGTAGTATATCCGGGACAGGGGTCCTCGGGTTGAATCAGCCCCAGCATTTT. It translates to CASSISGTGVLGLNQPQHF.

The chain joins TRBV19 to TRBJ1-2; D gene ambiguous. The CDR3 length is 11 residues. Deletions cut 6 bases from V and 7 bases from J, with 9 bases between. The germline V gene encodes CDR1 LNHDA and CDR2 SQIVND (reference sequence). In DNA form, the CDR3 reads TGTGCCAGTAGCCCAGGTGCTGGCTACACCTTC. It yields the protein CASSPGAGYTF.

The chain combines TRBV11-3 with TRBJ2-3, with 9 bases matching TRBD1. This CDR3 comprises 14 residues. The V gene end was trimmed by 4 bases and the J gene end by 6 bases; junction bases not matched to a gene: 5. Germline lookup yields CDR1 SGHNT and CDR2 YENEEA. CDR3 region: CASSSGQGWDTQYF. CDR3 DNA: TGTGCCAGCAGCTCGGGACAGGGATGGGATACGCAGTATTTT.

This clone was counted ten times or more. CDR3 sequence reads: CASSAGTHQETQYF. CDR3 nucleotides: TGTGCCAGCAGCGCCGGGACACACCAAGAGACCCAGTACTTC. This chain joins TRBV9 and TRBJ2-5; the D gene is possibly TRBD1 (6 bases). This CDR3 contains 14 residues. The germline V gene has CDR1 SGDLS and CDR2 YYNGEE. The V gene lost 3 bases and the J gene lost 0 bases, with 9 bases spanning the gap.

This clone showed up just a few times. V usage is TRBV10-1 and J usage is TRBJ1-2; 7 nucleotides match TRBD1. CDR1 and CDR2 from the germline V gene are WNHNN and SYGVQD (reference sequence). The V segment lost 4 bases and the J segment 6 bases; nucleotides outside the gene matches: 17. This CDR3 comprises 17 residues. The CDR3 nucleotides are TGCGCCAGCAGTGCCGGGACAGTGAGCGTCCGAACGGATGGCTACACCTTC. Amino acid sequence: CASSAGTVSVRTDGYTF.

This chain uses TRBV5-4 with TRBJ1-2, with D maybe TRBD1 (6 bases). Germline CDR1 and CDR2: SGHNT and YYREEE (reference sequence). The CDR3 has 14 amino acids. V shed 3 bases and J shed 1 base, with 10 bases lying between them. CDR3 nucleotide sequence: TGTGCCAGCAGCTGGGCGGACAGTAACTATGGCTACACCTTC. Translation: CASSWADSNYGYTF.

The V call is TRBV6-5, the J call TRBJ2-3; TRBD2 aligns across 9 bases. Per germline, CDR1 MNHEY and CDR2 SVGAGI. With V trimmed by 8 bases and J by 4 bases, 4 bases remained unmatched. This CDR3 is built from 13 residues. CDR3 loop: CASGRGGPDTQYF. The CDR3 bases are TGTGCCAGCGGGCGGGGGGGCCCAGATACGCAGTATTTT.